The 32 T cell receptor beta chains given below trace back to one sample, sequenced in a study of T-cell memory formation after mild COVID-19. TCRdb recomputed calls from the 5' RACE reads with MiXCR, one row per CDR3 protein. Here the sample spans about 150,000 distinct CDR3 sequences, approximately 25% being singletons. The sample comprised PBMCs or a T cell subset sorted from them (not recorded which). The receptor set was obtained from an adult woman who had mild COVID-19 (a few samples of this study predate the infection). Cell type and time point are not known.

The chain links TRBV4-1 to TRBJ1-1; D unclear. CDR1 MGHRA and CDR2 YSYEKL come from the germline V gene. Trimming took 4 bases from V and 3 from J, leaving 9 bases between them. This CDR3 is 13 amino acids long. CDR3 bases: TGCGCCAGCAGCCTCTGGGTGGACACTGAAGCTTTCTTT. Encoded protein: CASSLWVDTEAFF.

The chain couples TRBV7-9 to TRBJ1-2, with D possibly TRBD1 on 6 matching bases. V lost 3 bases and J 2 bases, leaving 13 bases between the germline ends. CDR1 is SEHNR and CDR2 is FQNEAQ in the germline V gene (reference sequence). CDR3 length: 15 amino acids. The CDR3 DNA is TGTGCCAGCAGCTTCCCACAGGGAATCAACTATGGCTACACCTTC. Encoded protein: CASSFPQGINYGYTF.

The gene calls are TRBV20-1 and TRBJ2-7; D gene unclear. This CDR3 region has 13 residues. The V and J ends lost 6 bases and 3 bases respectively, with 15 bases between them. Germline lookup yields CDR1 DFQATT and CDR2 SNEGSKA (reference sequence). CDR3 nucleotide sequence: TGCAGTGCCCTTTCCCCCGGCAGCTACGAGCAGTACTTC. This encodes CSALSPGSYEQYF.

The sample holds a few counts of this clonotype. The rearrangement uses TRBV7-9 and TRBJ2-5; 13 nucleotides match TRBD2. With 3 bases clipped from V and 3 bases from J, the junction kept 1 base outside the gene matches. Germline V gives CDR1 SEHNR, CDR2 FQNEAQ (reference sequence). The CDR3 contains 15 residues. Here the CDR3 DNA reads TGTGCCAGCAGCTTCGGACTAGCGGGAGAAGAGACCCAGTACTTC. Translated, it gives CASSFGLAGEETQYF.

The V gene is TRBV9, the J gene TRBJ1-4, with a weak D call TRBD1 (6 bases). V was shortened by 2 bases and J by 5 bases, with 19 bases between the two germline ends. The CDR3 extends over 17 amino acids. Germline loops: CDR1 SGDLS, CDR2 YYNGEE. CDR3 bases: TGTGCCAGCAGCGTTAGCCGGGACACCGAAATCAATGAAAAACTGTTTTTT. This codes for CASSVSRDTEINEKLFF.

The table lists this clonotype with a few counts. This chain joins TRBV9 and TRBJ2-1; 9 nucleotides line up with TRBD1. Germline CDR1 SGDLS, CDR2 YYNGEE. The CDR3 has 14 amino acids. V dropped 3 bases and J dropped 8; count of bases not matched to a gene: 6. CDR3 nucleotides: TGTGCCAGCAGCGAAGCTACAGGGGGCCATGAGCAGTTCTTC. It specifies CASSEATGGHEQFF.

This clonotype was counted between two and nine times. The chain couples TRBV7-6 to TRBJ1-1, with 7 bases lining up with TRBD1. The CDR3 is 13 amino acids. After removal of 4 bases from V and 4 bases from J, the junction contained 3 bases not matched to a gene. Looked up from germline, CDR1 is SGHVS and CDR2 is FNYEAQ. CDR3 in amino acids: CASSSQGSTEAFF. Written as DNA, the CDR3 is TGTGCCAGCAGCTCACAGGGGAGCACTGAAGCTTTCTTT.

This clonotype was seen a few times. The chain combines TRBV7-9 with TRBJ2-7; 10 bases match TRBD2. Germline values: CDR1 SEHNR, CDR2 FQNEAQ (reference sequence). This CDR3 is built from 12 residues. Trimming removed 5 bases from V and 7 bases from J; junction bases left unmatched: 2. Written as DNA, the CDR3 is TGTGCCAGCAGCGGGACTAGCGTTGAGCAGTACTTC. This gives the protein CASSGTSVEQYF.

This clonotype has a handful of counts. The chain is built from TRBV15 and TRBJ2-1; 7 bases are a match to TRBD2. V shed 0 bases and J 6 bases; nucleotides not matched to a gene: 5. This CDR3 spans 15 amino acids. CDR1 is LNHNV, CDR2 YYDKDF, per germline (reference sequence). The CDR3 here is CATSRDSQRGNEQFF. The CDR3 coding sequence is TGTGCCACCAGCAGAGATTCCCAGCGGGGCAATGAGCAGTTCTTC.

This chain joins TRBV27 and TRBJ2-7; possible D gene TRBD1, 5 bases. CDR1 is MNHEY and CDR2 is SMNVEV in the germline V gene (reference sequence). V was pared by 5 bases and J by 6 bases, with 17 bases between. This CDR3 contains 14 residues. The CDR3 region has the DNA TGTGCCAGCAGTCCGGAAACAGGTCCGGGCGAGCAGTACTTC. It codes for CASSPETGPGEQYF.

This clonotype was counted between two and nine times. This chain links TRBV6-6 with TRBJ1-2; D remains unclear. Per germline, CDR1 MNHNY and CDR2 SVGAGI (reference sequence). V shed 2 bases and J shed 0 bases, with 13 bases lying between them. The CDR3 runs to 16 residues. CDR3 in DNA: TGTGCCAGCAGTTACCTAGCCGACTTAGCTAACTATGGCTACACCTTC. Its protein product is CASSYLADLANYGYTF.

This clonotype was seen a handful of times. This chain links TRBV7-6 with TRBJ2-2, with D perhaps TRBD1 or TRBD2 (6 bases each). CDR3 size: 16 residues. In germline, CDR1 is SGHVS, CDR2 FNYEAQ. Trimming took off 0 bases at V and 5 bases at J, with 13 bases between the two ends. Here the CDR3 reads CASSLAVGGRTGELFF. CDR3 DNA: TGTGCCAGCAGCTTAGCTGTAGGGGGGCGTACCGGGGAGCTGTTTTTT. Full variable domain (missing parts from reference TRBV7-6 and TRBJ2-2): GAGVSQSPRYKVTKRGQDVALRCDPISGHVSLYWYRQALGQGPEFLTYFNYEAQQDKSGLPNDRFSAERPEGSISTLTIQRTEQRDSAMYRCASSLAVGGRTGELFFGEGSRLTVL.

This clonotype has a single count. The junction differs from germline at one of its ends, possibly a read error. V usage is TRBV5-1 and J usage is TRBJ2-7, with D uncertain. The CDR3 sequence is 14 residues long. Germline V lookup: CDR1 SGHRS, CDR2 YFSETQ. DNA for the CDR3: TGCGTCAGCAGCCCGGACGACTGGACCTACGAGCAGTACTTC. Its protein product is CVSSPDDWTYEQYF.

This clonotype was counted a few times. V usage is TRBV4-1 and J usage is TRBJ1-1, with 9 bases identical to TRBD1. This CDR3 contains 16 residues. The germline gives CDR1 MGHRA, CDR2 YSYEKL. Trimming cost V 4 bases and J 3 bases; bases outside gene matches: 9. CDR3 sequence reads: CASSPKPRQGDTEAFF. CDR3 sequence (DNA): TGCGCCAGCAGCCCTAAACCACGACAGGGGGACACTGAAGCTTTCTTT.

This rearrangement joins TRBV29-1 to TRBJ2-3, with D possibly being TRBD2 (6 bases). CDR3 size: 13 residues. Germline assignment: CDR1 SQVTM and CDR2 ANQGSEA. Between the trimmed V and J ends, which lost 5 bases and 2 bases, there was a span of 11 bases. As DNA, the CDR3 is TGCAGCGTTCGGGGACTCCCCACAGATACGCAGTATTTT. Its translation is CSVRGLPTDTQYF.

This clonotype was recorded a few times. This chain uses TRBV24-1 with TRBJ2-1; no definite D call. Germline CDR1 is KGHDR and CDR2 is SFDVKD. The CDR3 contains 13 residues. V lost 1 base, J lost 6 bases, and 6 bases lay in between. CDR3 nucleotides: TGTGCCACCAGTGATTTTTTGGGCAATGAGCAGTTCTTC. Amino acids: CATSDFLGNEQFF.

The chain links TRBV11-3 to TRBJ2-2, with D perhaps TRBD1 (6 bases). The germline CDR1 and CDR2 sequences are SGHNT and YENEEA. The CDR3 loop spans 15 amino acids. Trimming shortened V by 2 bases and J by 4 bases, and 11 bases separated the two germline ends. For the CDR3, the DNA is TGTGCCAGCAGCTTAATTACAGGGACCACCGGGGAGCTGTTTTTT. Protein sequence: CASSLITGTTGELFF.

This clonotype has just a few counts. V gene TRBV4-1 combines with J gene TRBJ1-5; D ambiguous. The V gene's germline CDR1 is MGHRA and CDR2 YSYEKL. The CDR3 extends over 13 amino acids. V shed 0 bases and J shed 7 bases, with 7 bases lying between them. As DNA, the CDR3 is TGCGCCAGCAGCCAAGAGGGCTTACAGCCCCAGCATTTT. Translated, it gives CASSQEGLQPQHF.

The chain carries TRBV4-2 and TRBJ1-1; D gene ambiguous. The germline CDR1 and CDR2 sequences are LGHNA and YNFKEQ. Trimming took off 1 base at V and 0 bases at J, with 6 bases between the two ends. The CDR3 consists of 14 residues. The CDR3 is CASSQGGMNTEAFF. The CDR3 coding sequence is TGTGCCAGCAGCCAAGGAGGGATGAACACTGAAGCTTTCTTT.

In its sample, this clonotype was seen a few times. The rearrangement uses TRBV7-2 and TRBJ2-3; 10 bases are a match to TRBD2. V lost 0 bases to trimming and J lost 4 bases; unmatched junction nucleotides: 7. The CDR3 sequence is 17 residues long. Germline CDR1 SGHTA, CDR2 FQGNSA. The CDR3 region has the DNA TGTGCCAGCAGCTTAGCGGGCCTAGCGGGAGTCGCAGATACGCAGTATTTT. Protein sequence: CASSLAGLAGVADTQYF.

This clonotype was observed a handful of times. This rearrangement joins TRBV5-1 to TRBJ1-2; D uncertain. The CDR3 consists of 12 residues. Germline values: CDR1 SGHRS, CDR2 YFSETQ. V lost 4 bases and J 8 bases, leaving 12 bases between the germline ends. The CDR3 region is CASSPWEGGYTF. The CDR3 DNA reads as TGCGCCAGCAGCCCGTGGGAGGGCGGCTACACCTTC.

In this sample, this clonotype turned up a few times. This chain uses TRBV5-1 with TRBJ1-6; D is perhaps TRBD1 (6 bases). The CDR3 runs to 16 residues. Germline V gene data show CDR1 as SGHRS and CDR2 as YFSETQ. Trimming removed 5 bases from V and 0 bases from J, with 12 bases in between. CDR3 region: CASRDSWSSYNSPLHF. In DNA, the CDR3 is TGCGCCAGCAGGGACAGCTGGAGCTCCTATAATTCACCCCTCCACTTT. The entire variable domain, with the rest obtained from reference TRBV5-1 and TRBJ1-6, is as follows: KAGVTQTPRYLIKTRGQQVTLSCSPISGHRSVSWYQQTPGQGLQFLFEYFSETQRNKGNFPGRFSGRQFSNSRSEMNVSTLELGDSALYLCASRDSWSSYNSPLHFGNGTRLTVT.

CDR3 loop: CASSAGGGLKETQYF. CDR3 nucleotides: TGTGCCAGCAGCGCAGGGGGTGGCCTAAAAGAGACCCAGTACTTC. This chain joins TRBV7-9 and TRBJ2-5; 7 bases line up with TRBD1. The CDR3 has 15 amino acids. Germline V gives CDR1 SEHNR, CDR2 FQNEAQ (reference sequence). Germline trimming cut 5 bases from V and 3 bases from J; bases unmatched to any gene: 9.

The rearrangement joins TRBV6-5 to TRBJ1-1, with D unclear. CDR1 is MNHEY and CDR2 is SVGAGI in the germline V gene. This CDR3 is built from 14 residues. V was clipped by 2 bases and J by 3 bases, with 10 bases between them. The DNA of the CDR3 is TGTGCCAGCAGTTACGCGGGAGCGGACACTGAAGCTTTCTTT. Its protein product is CASSYAGADTEAFF.

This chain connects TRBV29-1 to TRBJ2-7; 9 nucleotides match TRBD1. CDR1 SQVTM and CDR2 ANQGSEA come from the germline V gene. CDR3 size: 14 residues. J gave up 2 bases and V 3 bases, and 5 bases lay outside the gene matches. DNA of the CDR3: TGCAGCGTTGATACAGGGGGCTCGGCCTACGAGCAGTACTTC. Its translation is CSVDTGGSAYEQYF.

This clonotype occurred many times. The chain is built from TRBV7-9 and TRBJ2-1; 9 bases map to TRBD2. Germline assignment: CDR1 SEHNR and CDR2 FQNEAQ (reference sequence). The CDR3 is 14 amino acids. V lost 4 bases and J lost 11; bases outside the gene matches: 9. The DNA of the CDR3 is TGTGCCAGCAGCTCAACTGCCGGACTAGCGAAGCAGTTCTTC. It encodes CASSSTAGLAKQFF.

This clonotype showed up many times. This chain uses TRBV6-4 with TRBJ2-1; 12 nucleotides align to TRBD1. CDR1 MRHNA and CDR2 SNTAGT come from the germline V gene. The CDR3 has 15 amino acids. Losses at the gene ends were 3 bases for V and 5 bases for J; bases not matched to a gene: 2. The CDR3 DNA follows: TGTGCCAGCAGTGAAGGGACAGGGGGCAACAATGAGCAGTTCTTC. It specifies CASSEGTGGNNEQFF.

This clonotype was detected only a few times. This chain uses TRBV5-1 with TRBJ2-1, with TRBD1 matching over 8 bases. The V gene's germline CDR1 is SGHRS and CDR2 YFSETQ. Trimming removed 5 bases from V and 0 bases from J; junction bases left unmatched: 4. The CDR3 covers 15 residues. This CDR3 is CASRLTGGSYNEQFF. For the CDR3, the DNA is TGCGCCAGCAGACTAACAGGGGGCTCCTACAATGAGCAGTTCTTC.

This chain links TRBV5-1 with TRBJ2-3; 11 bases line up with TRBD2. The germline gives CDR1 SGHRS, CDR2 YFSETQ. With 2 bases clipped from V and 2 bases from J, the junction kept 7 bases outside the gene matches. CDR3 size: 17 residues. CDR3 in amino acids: CASSFNLAGGPTDTQYF. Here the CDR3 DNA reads TGCGCCAGCAGCTTCAATCTAGCGGGGGGCCCCACAGATACGCAGTATTTT.

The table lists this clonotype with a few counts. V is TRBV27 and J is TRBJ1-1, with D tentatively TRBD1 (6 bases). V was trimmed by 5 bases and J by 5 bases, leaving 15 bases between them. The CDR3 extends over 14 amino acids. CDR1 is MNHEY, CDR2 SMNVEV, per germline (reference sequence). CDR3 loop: CASSLNRARTEAFF. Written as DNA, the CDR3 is TGTGCCAGCAGTCTCAACAGGGCGAGGACTGAAGCTTTCTTT.

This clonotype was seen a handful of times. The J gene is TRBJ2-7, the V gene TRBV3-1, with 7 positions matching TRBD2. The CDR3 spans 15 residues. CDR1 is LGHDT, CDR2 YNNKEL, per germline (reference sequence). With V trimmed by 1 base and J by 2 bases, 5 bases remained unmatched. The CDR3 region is CASSQALAVTYEQYF. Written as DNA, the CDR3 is TGTGCCAGCAGCCAAGCCCTAGCGGTTACCTACGAGCAGTACTTC.

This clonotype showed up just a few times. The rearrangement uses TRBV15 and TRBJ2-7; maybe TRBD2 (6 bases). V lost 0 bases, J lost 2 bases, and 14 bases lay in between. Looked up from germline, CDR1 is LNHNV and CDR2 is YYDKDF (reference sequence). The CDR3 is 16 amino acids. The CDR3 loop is CATSRDLFREAYEQYF. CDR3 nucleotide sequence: TGTGCCACCAGCAGAGATCTGTTCAGGGAGGCCTACGAGCAGTACTTC. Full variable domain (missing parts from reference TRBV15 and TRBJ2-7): DAMVIQNPRYQVTQFGKPVTLSCSQTLNHNVMYWYQQKSSQAPKLLFHYYDKDFNNEADTPDNFQSRRPNTSFCFLDIRSPGLGDTAMYLCATSRDLFREAYEQYFGPGTRLTVT.